This entry concerns a single T cell receptor beta chain. All patients experienced relapse after autologous stem cell transplantation, and brentuximab vedotin exposure was variable. This sample was taken from a study of PD-1 blockade in classical Hodgkin lymphoma. The V end lost 5 bases, the J end lost 2 bases, and 16 bases lay between the germline ends. CDR1 is MNHNS, CDR2 SASEGT, per germline. The CDR3 is 15 residues long. TCRdb keeps only in-frame clones here, not all; method: immunoSEQ multiplex PCR. The sample contains about 39,000 clones, 88% of which appear only once. The sequence was collected from a human donor with classical Hodgkin lymphoma. The input for sequencing was peripheral blood mononuclear cells (PBMCs), taken at baseline. This sequence joins TRBV6-1 and TRBJ2-7, with D maybe TRBD1 (6 bases). The CDR3 DNA follows: TGTGCCAGCAGTCAACTTGAGGACAGCGCCTACGAGCAGTACTTC. Translated: CASSQLEDSAYEQYF.